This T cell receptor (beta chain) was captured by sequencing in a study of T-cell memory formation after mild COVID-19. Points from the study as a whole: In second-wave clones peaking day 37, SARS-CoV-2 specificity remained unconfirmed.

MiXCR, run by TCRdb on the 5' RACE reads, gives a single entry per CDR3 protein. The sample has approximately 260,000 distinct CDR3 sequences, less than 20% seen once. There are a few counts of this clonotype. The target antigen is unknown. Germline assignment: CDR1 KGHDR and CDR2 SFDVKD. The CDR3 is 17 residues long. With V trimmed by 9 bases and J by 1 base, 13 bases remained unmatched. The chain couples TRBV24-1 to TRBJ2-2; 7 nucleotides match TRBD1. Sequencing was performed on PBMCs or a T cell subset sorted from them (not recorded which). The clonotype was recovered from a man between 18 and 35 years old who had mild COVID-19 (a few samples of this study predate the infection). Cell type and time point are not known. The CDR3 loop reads CATQGVGPGGNTGELFF. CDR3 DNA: TGTGCCACCCAAGGCGTCGGGCCAGGGGGGAACACCGGGGAGCTGTTTTTT.